This T cell receptor (beta chain) is from a study of blood T cell repertoires in COVID-19. Across the whole study: Both acute and convalescent COVID-19 samples were obtained from the United States, Italy and Spain. Sample material is recorded as cDNA or gDNA derived from T cells, B-cell-depleted T cells, or PBMCs.

Profiling relied on immunoSEQ multiplex PCR, and the TCRdb table lists in-frame clones only, not all of them. The repertoire holds about 240,000 clones, with roughly 82% as singletons. This receptor was obtained from a man older than 75 with acute or convalescent COVID-19. Sequenced sample: peripheral blood.

The CDR3 DNA is TGTGCCAGCAGCTTCCGGGGGGATCCTTACAATGAGCAGTTCTTC. This sequence encodes CASSFRGDPYNEQFF. V is TRBV7-2 and J is TRBJ2-1, with TRBD2 matching 7 bases. The junction had 6 bases not matched to a gene; V was cut back by 3 bases and J by 4 bases. CDR1 is SGHTA, CDR2 FQGNSA, per germline. The CDR3 is 15 amino acids.